A single sample is the source of the 25 T cell receptor beta chains below, sequenced in a study of shared clonotypes between healthy human individuals. TCRdb's table, derived via immunoSEQ multiplex PCR, lists solely in-frame clones and lacks some. The table lists about 710,000 clones, 73% of them singletons. The source material was memory CD4+ T cells sorted from blood. Subset indicated: CD45RA-negative fraction. The receptors derive from a woman under 40 in good health.

V is TRBV19 and J is TRBJ2-3; 8 bases fit TRBD1. The CDR3 spans 13 residues. V lost 5 bases and J lost 4; bases outside the gene matches: 2. CDR1 and CDR2 (germline): LNHDA, SQIVND (reference sequence). This chain's CDR3 is CASSVQGADTQYF. The CDR3, as DNA: TGTGCCAGTAGTGTACAGGGGGCAGATACGCAGTATTTT. The complete variable domain, with remaining parts taken from reference TRBV19 and TRBJ2-3, reads DGGITQSPKYLFRKEGQNVTLSCEQNLNHDAMYWYRQDPGQGLRLIYYSQIVNDFQKGDIAEGYSVSREKKESFPLTVTSAQKNPTAFYLCASSVQGADTQYFGPGTRLTVL.

This clone has a handful of counts. The rearrangement links TRBV4-1 to TRBJ2-7; D remains ambiguous. Germline V lookup: CDR1 MGHRA, CDR2 YSYEKL. The length of the CDR3 is 15 residues. Trimming cost V 1 base and J 0 bases, with 10 bases left between them. The CDR3 DNA is TGCGCCAGCAGCCAAGTTCGGACGTCCTCCTACGAGCAGTACTTC. Protein product: CASSQVRTSSYEQYF.

This clone showed up just a few times. The chain carries TRBV20-1 and TRBJ2-5, with a weak D call TRBD2 (5 bases). Germline V gene data show CDR1 as DFQATT and CDR2 as SNEGSKA (reference sequence). This CDR3 is built from 10 residues. Between the trimmed V and J ends, which lost 7 bases and 5 bases, there was a span of 8 bases. The CDR3 loop is CSVGAETQYF. In nucleotides, the CDR3 is TGCAGTGTGGGAGCTGAGACCCAGTACTTC.

The chain is built from TRBV28 and TRBJ2-7; TRBD1 matches at 8 bases. CDR3 length equals 13 residues. J lost 7 bases, V lost 4 bases, and 6 bases had no gene match. Per the germline V gene, CDR1 is MDHEN and CDR2 is SYDVKM. The CDR3 is CASSSGQGLEQYF. The CDR3 DNA reads TGTGCCAGCAGTTCCGGACAGGGCCTAGAGCAGTACTTC.

The chain employs TRBV5-1 and TRBJ2-2, with 9 positions matching TRBD2. The CDR3 covers 17 residues. Germline V lookup: CDR1 SGHRS, CDR2 YFSETQ. V gave up 2 bases and J gave up 1 base; unmatched junction bases: 6. The CDR3, as DNA: TGCGCCAGCAGCTTTATAGCGGGAGTAGGGAACACCGGGGAGCTGTTTTTT. This encodes CASSFIAGVGNTGELFF.

V usage is TRBV28 and J usage is TRBJ2-2; D not resolved. Germline V gene sequence: CDR1 MDHEN, CDR2 SYDVKM. The CDR3 covers 13 residues. Between the trimmed V and J ends, which lost 8 bases and 3 bases, there was a span of 10 bases. Here the CDR3 DNA reads TGTGCCAGCCCCCTAAGGGACACCGGGGAGCTGTTTTTT. Protein sequence: CASPLRDTGELFF.

The chain carries TRBV4-1 and TRBJ1-6, with TRBD1 matching 9 bases. CDR3 length: 14 residues. Germline V lookup: CDR1 MGHRA, CDR2 YSYEKL. J was trimmed by 12 bases and V by 1 base; bases with no gene match: 4. The CDR3 DNA is TGCGCCAGCAGCCAAGGGGACAGGGAGGGACCCCTCCACTTT. Protein: CASSQGDREGPLHF.

The chain uses TRBV28 and TRBJ1-1; D is unresolved. V lost 7 bases and J 1 base, leaving 16 bases between the germline ends. This CDR3 is built from 15 residues. From germline, CDR1 is MDHEN and CDR2 SYDVKM. The CDR3, as DNA: TGTGCCAGCATCACTAGTGGCGCAGGGAACACTGAAGCTTTCTTT. Residues: CASITSGAGNTEAFF.

This clone was counted a few times. The rearrangement links TRBV27 to TRBJ2-6, with D tentatively TRBD1 or TRBD2 (5 bases each). V dropped 7 bases and J dropped 4 bases, with 20 bases sitting between them. The CDR3 is 17 residues long. The germline CDR1 and CDR2 sequences are MNHEY and SMNVEV (reference sequence). CDR3 nucleotide sequence: TGTGCCAGCACCAACCCCACCCGGGGCCGGGGGGCCAACGTCCTGACTTTC. Translating it yields CASTNPTRGRGANVLTF.

This clone showed up just a few times. The rearrangement links TRBV4-1 to TRBJ2-4; TRBD1 might be the D (7 bases). Trimming removed 0 bases from V and 0 bases from J, with 15 bases in between. Germline-derived CDR1 and CDR2 are MGHRA and YSYEKL. The CDR3 contains 18 residues. The CDR3 region has the DNA TGCGCCAGCAGCCAAGACCATCGACAGGGACTAGCCAAAAACATTCAGTACTTC. Amino acid sequence: CASSQDHRQGLAKNIQYF.

The chain joins TRBV25-1 to TRBJ2-3; maybe TRBD2 (6 bases). Germline CDR1 MGHDK, CDR2 SYGVNS. V shed 3 bases and J shed 6 bases, with 22 bases lying between them. This CDR3 contains 17 residues. This chain's CDR3 is CASSDSDGTDVGDTQYF. The CDR3 nucleotides read TGTGCCAGCAGTGATTCTGACGGGACTGATGTAGGGGATACGCAGTATTTT.

This chain links TRBV7-7 with TRBJ1-1, with a tentative D call TRBD1 (6 bases). Trimming left V 5 bases short and J 4 bases short, with 26 bases between. The germline V gene encodes CDR1 SSHAT and CDR2 FNYEAQ (reference sequence). The CDR3 sequence is 18 residues long. The CDR3 here is CASSLSATTGLGGTEAFF. The CDR3 coding sequence is TGTGCCAGCAGCCTATCAGCTACGACAGGTTTGGGAGGCACTGAAGCTTTCTTT.

This clone appeared many times. The chain uses TRBV11-2 and TRBJ2-1, with 7 bases lining up with TRBD2. This CDR3 comprises 17 residues. Looked up from germline, CDR1 is SGHAT and CDR2 is FQNNGV. The V and J ends lost 1 base and 3 bases, in that order; junction bases with no gene match: 9. The CDR3 DNA is TGTGCCAGCAGCTTAGCCCCTTTAGCGGGCGGCTACAATGAGCAGTTCTTC. Protein product: CASSLAPLAGGYNEQFF.

Only a few counts were recorded for this clone. J is TRBJ1-5 and V is TRBV5-1; D might be TRBD1 (5 bases). This CDR3 has 15 amino acids. Trimming cost V 4 bases and J 5 bases, with 16 bases left between them. Per germline, CDR1 SGHRS and CDR2 YFSETQ. In nucleotides, the CDR3 is TGCGCCAGCAGCGAACGGGGCTCTTGGGATCAGCCCCAGCATTTT. Translation: CASSERGSWDQPQHF.

The CDR3 nucleotides read TGTGCCAGCAGCACAAGCGGGAGGGGATCCCACGAGCAGTACTTC. It specifies CASSTSGRGSHEQYF. The rearrangement links TRBV6-1 to TRBJ2-7; 10 bases line up with TRBD2. Germline V lookup: CDR1 MNHNS, CDR2 SASEGT. The J segment lost 5 bases and the V segment lost 6 bases, leaving 10 bases of the junction unmatched. CDR3 length: 15 residues.

The chain uses TRBV6-4 and TRBJ1-2; D is uncertain. The V and J ends lost 3 bases and 4 bases respectively, with 15 bases between them. Germline CDR1 reads MRHNA; CDR2 reads SNTAGT. The CDR3 is 15 residues long. The CDR3 DNA reads TGTGCCAGCAGTGAAGCGGATGGTAGCATCTATGGCTACACCTTC. This sequence encodes CASSEADGSIYGYTF.

The rearrangement joins TRBV29-1 to TRBJ2-1; D is perhaps TRBD1 (5 bases). Germline CDR1 reads SQVTM; CDR2 reads ANQGSEA. V gave up 6 bases and J gave up 2 bases, with 14 bases separating them. The CDR3 runs 14 residues. The CDR3 loop is CSVHKGLAYNEQFF. The CDR3 region has the DNA TGCAGCGTACATAAGGGGCTAGCCTACAATGAGCAGTTCTTC.

This chain uses TRBV15 with TRBJ1-2; unclear D gene. Deletions cut 0 bases from V and 7 bases from J, with 9 bases between. CDR1 LNHNV and CDR2 YYDKDF come from the germline V gene (reference sequence). This CDR3 comprises 13 residues. The CDR3 spells CATSREREGGYTF. CDR3 DNA sequence: TGTGCCACCAGCAGAGAAAGGGAAGGTGGCTACACCTTC.

The CDR3 here is CASSREGVGPQHF. DNA for the CDR3: TGCGCCAGCAGCCGGGAAGGTGTGGGGCCCCAGCATTTT. This chain links TRBV4-1 with TRBJ1-5, with no clear D. Germline CDR1 is MGHRA and CDR2 is YSYEKL. V gave up 4 bases and J gave up 9 bases, with 13 bases separating them. CDR3 size: 13 residues.

V usage is TRBV29-1 and J usage is TRBJ1-4, with D hard to call. Germline CDR1 and CDR2: SQVTM and ANQGSEA. The ends were cut back, 5 bases at V and 0 bases at J, with 10 bases in the middle. The CDR3 has 14 amino acids. CDR3 region: CSVLTAATNEKLFF. CDR3 nucleotides: TGCAGCGTTCTCACCGCTGCAACTAATGAAAAACTGTTTTTT.

The rearrangement joins TRBV5-4 to TRBJ2-5; 8 nucleotides align to TRBD2. V was clipped by 2 bases and J by 5 bases; unmatched bases: 8. The CDR3 has 15 amino acids. Per the germline V gene, CDR1 is SGHNT and CDR2 is YYREEE (reference sequence). CDR3 bases: TGTGCCAGCAGCTTAGGAGCGGGAGTAGCGGAGACCCAGTACTTC. It translates to CASSLGAGVAETQYF.

The chain employs TRBV6-5 and TRBJ1-1; 8 positions match TRBD1. V dropped 6 bases and J dropped 4; count of bases not matched to a gene: 7. The germline gives CDR1 MNHEY, CDR2 SVGAGI. The CDR3 length is 14 residues. The CDR3 protein is CASRGQVVTTEAFF. CDR3 nucleotides: TGTGCCAGCAGGGGACAGGTAGTAACCACTGAAGCTTTCTTT.

The chain uses TRBV25-1 and TRBJ2-7, with a tentative D call TRBD2 (6 bases). The CDR3 extends over 14 amino acids. V was trimmed by 5 bases and J by 3 bases, leaving 14 bases between them. CDR1 is MGHDK and CDR2 is SYGVNS in the germline V gene. CDR3 DNA sequence: TGTGCCAGCAGTTCAGCGCGGGACCTCTACGAGCAGTACTTC. Translation: CASSSARDLYEQYF.

J is TRBJ2-1 and V is TRBV7-3; possibly TRBD2 for D (6 bases). Trimming left V 2 bases short and J 5 bases short, with 10 bases between. The CDR3 spans 14 residues. Germline CDR1 SGHTA, CDR2 FQGTGA. CDR3 bases: TGTGCCAGCAGCTTAGCGGGACCGAACAATGAGCAGTTCTTC. As protein: CASSLAGPNNEQFF. The variable domain in full, with the rest retrieved from reference TRBV7-3 and TRBJ2-1, is GAGVSQTPSNKVTEKGKYVELRCDPISGHTALYWYRQSLGQGPEFLIYFQGTGAADDSGLPNDRFFAVRPEGSVSTLKIQRTERGDSAVYLCASSLAGPNNEQFFGPGTRLTVL.

The table lists this clone with a few counts. This sequence joins TRBV11-3 and TRBJ2-1; D is perhaps TRBD2 (6 bases). CDR1 is SGHNT, CDR2 YENEEA, per germline. The CDR3 loop spans 13 amino acids. V dropped 1 base and J dropped 5 bases, with 6 bases sitting between them. The CDR3 spells CASSLGRDNEQFF. The CDR3, as DNA: TGTGCCAGCAGCTTAGGGAGGGACAATGAGCAGTTCTTC.